A single sample is the source of the 25 T cell receptor beta chains below, sequenced in a study of CD8+ T cells in alopecia areata. RNA was isolated and reverse transcribed to cDNA, the sequencing template. Here immunoSEQ multiplex PCR was the method, and the copy in TCRdb shows in-frame clones only, minus some. The sample holds about 250,000 clones, around two thirds seen once. The specimen was CD4+ T cells sorted from blood, collected at week 0. All receptors derive from a human donor with alopecia areata.

A few counts support this clone. The V call is TRBV5-1, the J call TRBJ2-7; perhaps D is TRBD1 or TRBD2 (5 bases each). The germline V gene encodes CDR1 SGHRS and CDR2 YFSETQ. V shed 4 bases and J shed 7 bases, with 12 bases lying between them. The CDR3 loop spans 12 amino acids. The CDR3 DNA is TGCGCCAGCAGCCGGGGCTTCGAGGAGCAGTACTTC. Its protein is CASSRGFEEQYF.

This chain links TRBV13 with TRBJ1-1, with 9 bases identical to TRBD1. V gave up 5 bases and J gave up 0 bases; unmatched junction bases: 10. The CDR3 runs 17 residues. The V gene's germline CDR1 is PRHDT and CDR2 FYEKMQ (reference sequence). CDR3: CASSALIGDRVNTEAFF. The CDR3 DNA sequence: TGTGCCAGCAGCGCCCTTATCGGGGACAGGGTGAACACTGAAGCTTTCTTT.

This clone was counted a few times. This chain connects TRBV11-2 to TRBJ1-1; TRBD1 is a possible D gene (5 bases). V was pared by 2 bases and J by 3 bases, with 10 bases between. Germline loops: CDR1 SGHAT, CDR2 FQNNGV. This CDR3 is 14 amino acids long. Here the CDR3 reads CASSLSPGHTEAFF. In DNA form, the CDR3 reads TGTGCCAGCAGCTTAAGCCCGGGACACACTGAAGCTTTCTTT.

The chain links TRBV2 to TRBJ1-2; D not certain. Looked up from germline, CDR1 is SNHLY and CDR2 is FYNNEI. The CDR3 has 12 residues. The CDR3 DNA sequence: TGTTCAAACGACCCGGGTAACTATGGCTACACCTTC. Translation gives CSNDPGNYGYTF. The full variable domain, completed using reference TRBV2 and TRBJ1-2, is EPEVTQTPSHQVTQMGQEVILRCVPISNHLYFYWYRQILGQKVEFLVSFYNNEISEKSEIFDDQFSVERPDGSNFTLKIRSTKLEDSAMYFCSNDPGNYGYTFGSGTRLTVV.

This clone was picked up a small number of times. This chain uses TRBV6-5 with TRBJ2-5; D may be TRBD1 (6 bases). Germline CDR1 and CDR2: MNHEY and SVGAGI. V shed 6 bases and J shed 3 bases, with 14 bases lying between them. The CDR3 extends over 14 amino acids. CDR3 residues: CASRYRQAKETQYF. In DNA form, the CDR3 reads TGTGCCAGCAGGTACAGACAGGCGAAAGAGACCCAGTACTTC.

This chain joins TRBV29-1 and TRBJ1-2, with D maybe TRBD1 (5 bases). Germline V gives CDR1 SQVTM, CDR2 ANQGSEA. Trimming cost V 7 bases and J 5 bases, with 17 bases left between them. The CDR3 runs 13 residues. CDR3 sequence reads: CSGSGATGYGYTF. CDR3 in DNA: TGCAGCGGTTCCGGGGCCACCGGTTATGGCTACACCTTC.

V and J are TRBV30 and TRBJ1-2; no clear D. Between the trimmed V and J ends, which lost 1 base and 6 bases, there was a span of 9 bases. The germline V gene encodes CDR1 GTSNPN and CDR2 SVGIG (reference sequence). This CDR3 is 12 amino acids long. The CDR3 DNA reads as TGTGCCTGGAGTGGAATCAGTAATGGCTACACCTTC. This sequence encodes CAWSGISNGYTF.

The CDR3 loop is CAWRWGWSTGELFF. Written as DNA, the CDR3 is TGTGCCTGGAGATGGGGGTGGAGCACCGGGGAGCTGTTTTTT. V and J are TRBV30 and TRBJ2-2; D is possibly TRBD1 or TRBD2 (5 bases each). V was clipped by 3 bases and J by 4 bases, with 12 bases between them. This CDR3 is built from 14 residues. Germline V lookup: CDR1 GTSNPN, CDR2 SVGIG (reference sequence).

This rearrangement joins TRBV7-9 to TRBJ1-2; D gene unclear. The germline gives CDR1 SEHNR, CDR2 FQNEAQ (reference sequence). The germline V and J ends were trimmed by 4 bases and 8 bases, with 8 bases remaining between them. The CDR3 spans 11 residues. Written as DNA, the CDR3 is TGTGCCAGCAGCTCCACAGACGGCTACACCTTC. It specifies CASSSTDGYTF.

The CDR3: CASSGGLAGPNEQFF. The CDR3, as DNA: TGTGCCAGCAGCGGGGGGCTAGCGGGGCCCAATGAGCAGTTCTTC. The rearrangement joins TRBV9 to TRBJ2-1; 9 nucleotides align to TRBD2. Germline CDR1 reads SGDLS; CDR2 reads YYNGEE. Trimming removed 3 bases from V and 6 bases from J; junction bases left unmatched: 7. The CDR3 is made up of 15 amino acids.

The chain recombines TRBV5-1 with TRBJ2-2; TRBD1 aligns across 8 bases. The CDR3 length is 15 residues. Germline V gene lookup returns CDR1 SGHRS and CDR2 YFSETQ. V lost 4 bases, J lost 7 bases, and 9 bases stayed unmatched. CDR3 in DNA: TGCGCCAGCAGCCTTTACTCGACAGGGGACGGGGAGCTGTTTTTT. Amino acids: CASSLYSTGDGELFF.

The gene calls are TRBV4-2 and TRBJ2-5; 10 bases map to TRBD2. This CDR3 comprises 15 residues. Germline V CDR1 and CDR2: LGHNA, YNFKEQ. V lost 3 bases to trimming and J lost 2 bases; unmatched junction nucleotides: 3. For the CDR3, the DNA is TGTGCCAGCAGCCAGGTAGCGGGGGGACAAGAGACCCAGTACTTC. The encoded protein is CASSQVAGGQETQYF.

The chain combines TRBV5-1 with TRBJ1-2; a weak D match, TRBD1 (5 bases). The germline CDR1 and CDR2 sequences are SGHRS and YFSETQ. V was shortened by 0 bases and J by 2 bases, with 11 bases between the two germline ends. The CDR3 contains 15 residues. CDR3 residues: CASSLGGQGNYGYTF. The CDR3 bases are TGCGCCAGCAGCTTGGGGGGCCAAGGAAACTATGGCTACACCTTC.

This clone was recorded once. V usage is TRBV6-5 and J usage is TRBJ2-2, with D uncertain. Germline V lookup: CDR1 MNHEY, CDR2 SVGAGI. The CDR3 is made up of 13 amino acids. Trimming took off 2 bases at V and 5 bases at J, with 6 bases between the two ends. The CDR3 nucleotides read TGTGCCAGCAGTTACGATCGTACCGGGGAGCTGTTTTTT. This sequence encodes CASSYDRTGELFF.

The chain links TRBV9 to TRBJ2-4, with TRBD1 matching 11 bases. V shed 0 bases, J shed 3 bases, and the junction held 5 bases outside the gene matches. CDR3 length: 17 amino acids. Looked up from germline, CDR1 is SGDLS and CDR2 is YYNGEE. CDR3 sequence: CASSVDPGQGVKNIQYF. CDR3 nucleotide sequence: TGTGCCAGCAGCGTAGATCCGGGACAGGGGGTCAAAAACATTCAGTACTTC.

The V call is TRBV7-2, the J call TRBJ2-7, with D hard to call. There are 12 residues in the CDR3. V lost 6 bases and J 6 bases, leaving 12 bases between the germline ends. The V gene's germline CDR1 is SGHTA and CDR2 FQGNSA. The CDR3 here is CASSHIGTEQYF. CDR3 nucleotides: TGTGCCAGCAGTCACATAGGAACCGAGCAGTACTTC. Full variable domain (missing parts from reference TRBV7-2 and TRBJ2-7): GAGVSQSPSNKVTEKGKDVELRCDPISGHTALYWYRQSLGQGLEFLIYFQGNSAPDKSGLPSDRFSAERTGGSVSTLTIQRTQQEDSAVYLCASSHIGTEQYFGPGTRLTVT.

J is TRBJ1-6 and V is TRBV9; no firm D call. The CDR3 has 14 residues. The V end lost 3 bases, the J end lost 9 bases, and 13 bases lay between the germline ends. Germline V gene lookup returns CDR1 SGDLS and CDR2 YYNGEE. DNA for the CDR3: TGTGCCAGCAGCGCTAGAAGTTTCGGTTCACCCCTCCACTTT. Its translation: CASSARSFGSPLHF.

The chain has TRBV2 and TRBJ2-4; tentative D call: TRBD2 (5 bases). Per germline, CDR1 SNHLY and CDR2 FYNNEI. The ends were cut back, 7 bases at V and 4 bases at J, with 17 bases in the middle. The CDR3 runs 15 residues. CDR3 sequence (DNA): TGTGCCAGCACCCCGAGGGCTAATGAAAAAAACATTCAGTACTTC. Amino acids: CASTPRANEKNIQYF.

This rearrangement joins TRBV29-1 to TRBJ2-5, with D possibly being TRBD2 (5 bases). Germline V lookup: CDR1 SQVTM, CDR2 ANQGSEA. V lost 4 bases, J lost 2 bases, and 14 bases lay in between. The CDR3 contains 14 residues. The CDR3 sequence is CSVGVSGVQETQYF. CDR3 nucleotides: TGCAGCGTTGGAGTCAGCGGAGTTCAAGAGACCCAGTACTTC.

V gene TRBV5-1 combines with J gene TRBJ2-6, with D unresolved. The CDR3 loop spans 15 amino acids. Germline CDR1 and CDR2: SGHRS and YFSETQ. The germline V and J ends were trimmed by 0 bases and 0 bases, with 4 bases remaining between them. Here the CDR3 DNA reads TGCGCCAGCAGCTTGGCACTCTCTGGGGCCAACGTCCTGACTTTC. Protein: CASSLALSGANVLTF.

The chain combines TRBV6-6 with TRBJ1-6; D is uncertain. The CDR3 is 15 amino acids. V lost 8 bases to trimming and J lost 0 bases, with 11 bases between them. Germline lookup yields CDR1 MNHNY and CDR2 SVGAGI (reference sequence). CDR3 nucleotide sequence: TGTGCCAGCTTGTCCGTTAGCTCCTATAATTCACCCCTCCACTTT. Residues: CASLSVSSYNSPLHF.

This chain joins TRBV25-1 and TRBJ1-4; no definite D call. The CDR3 sequence is 12 residues long. V dropped 2 bases and J dropped 8 bases, with 6 bases sitting between them. From germline, CDR1 is MGHDK and CDR2 SYGVNS. CDR3 loop: CASSETVEKLFF. CDR3 in DNA: TGTGCCAGCAGTGAAACAGTCGAAAAACTGTTTTTT. The entire variable domain, with the rest obtained from reference TRBV25-1 and TRBJ1-4, is as follows: EADIYQTPRYLVIGTGKKITLECSQTMGHDKMYWYQQDPGMELHLIHYSYGVNSTEKGDLSSESTVSRIRTEHFPLTLESARPSHTSQYLCASSETVEKLFFGSGTQLSVL.

The J gene is TRBJ2-1, the V gene TRBV29-1; 9 nucleotides align to TRBD2. Germline lookup yields CDR1 SQVTM and CDR2 ANQGSEA. V shed 7 bases and J 3 bases; nucleotides not matched to a gene: 10. The length of the CDR3 is 15 residues. CDR3 coding DNA: TGCAGCGCTAGCGGGACACCGGTTAACTACAATGAGCAGTTCTTC. This codes for CSASGTPVNYNEQFF.

The chain is built from TRBV6-6 and TRBJ1-5; D gene uncertain. Per germline, CDR1 MNHNY and CDR2 SVGAGI (reference sequence). Between the trimmed V and J ends, which lost 2 bases and 0 bases, there was a span of 2 bases. The CDR3 is made up of 13 amino acids. In nucleotides, the CDR3 is TGTGCCAGCAGTTACGGTAGCAATCAGCCCCAGCATTTT. Translated, it gives CASSYGSNQPQHF.

The chain carries TRBV5-6 and TRBJ2-1; 7 bases are a match to TRBD1. The germline V gene encodes CDR1 SGHDT and CDR2 YYEEEE. V lost 4 bases, J lost 8 bases, and 9 bases stayed unmatched. There are 14 residues in the CDR3. As DNA, the CDR3 is TGTGCCAGCAGCCTCCCCCGACAGGGCGATGAGCAGTTCTTC. Protein sequence: CASSLPRQGDEQFF.